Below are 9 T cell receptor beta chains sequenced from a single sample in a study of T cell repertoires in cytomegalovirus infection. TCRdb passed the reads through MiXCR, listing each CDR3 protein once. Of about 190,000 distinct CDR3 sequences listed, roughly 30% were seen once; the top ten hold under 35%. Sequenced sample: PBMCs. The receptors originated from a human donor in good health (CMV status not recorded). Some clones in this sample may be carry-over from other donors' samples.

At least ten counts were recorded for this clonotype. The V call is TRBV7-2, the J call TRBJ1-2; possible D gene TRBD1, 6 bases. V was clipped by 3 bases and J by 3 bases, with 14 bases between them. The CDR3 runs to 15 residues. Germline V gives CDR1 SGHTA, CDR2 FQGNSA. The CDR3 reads CASSFTGRVHYGYTF. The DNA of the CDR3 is TGTGCCAGCAGCTTTACAGGGAGGGTACACTATGGCTACACCTTC. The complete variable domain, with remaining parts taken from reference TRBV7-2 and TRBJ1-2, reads GAGVSQSPSNKVTEKGKDVELRCDPISGHTALYWYRQSLGQGLEFLIYFQGNSAPDKSGLPSDRFSAERTGGSVSTLTIQRTQQEDSAVYLCASSFTGRVHYGYTFGSGTRLTVV.

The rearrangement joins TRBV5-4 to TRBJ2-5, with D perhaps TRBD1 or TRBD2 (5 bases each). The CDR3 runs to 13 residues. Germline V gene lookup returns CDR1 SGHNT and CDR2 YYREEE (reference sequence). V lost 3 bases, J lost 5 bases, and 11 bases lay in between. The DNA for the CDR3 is TGTGCCAGCAGCTACCAAGGGACCGAGACCCAGTACTTC. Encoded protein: CASSYQGTETQYF.

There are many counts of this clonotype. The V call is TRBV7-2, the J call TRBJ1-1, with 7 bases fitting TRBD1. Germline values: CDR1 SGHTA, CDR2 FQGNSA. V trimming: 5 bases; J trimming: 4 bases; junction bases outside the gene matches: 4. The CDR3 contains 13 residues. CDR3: CASSATGVTEAFF. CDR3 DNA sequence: TGTGCCAGCAGCGCTACAGGGGTCACTGAAGCTTTCTTT.

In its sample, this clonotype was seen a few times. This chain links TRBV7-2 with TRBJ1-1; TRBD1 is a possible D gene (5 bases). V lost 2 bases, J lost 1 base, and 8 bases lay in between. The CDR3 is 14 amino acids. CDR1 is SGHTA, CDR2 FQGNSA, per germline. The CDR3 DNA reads TGTGCCAGCAGCTTACAGGGCCGGAACACTGAAGCTTTCTTT. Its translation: CASSLQGRNTEAFF.

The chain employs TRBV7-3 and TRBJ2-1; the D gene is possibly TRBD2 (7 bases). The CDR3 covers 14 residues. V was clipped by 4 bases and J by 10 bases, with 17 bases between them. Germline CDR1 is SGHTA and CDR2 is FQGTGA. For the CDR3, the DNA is TGTGCCAGCAGCTCCTATCCCAGGGGAGGGGAGCAGTTCTTC. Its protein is CASSSYPRGGEQFF.

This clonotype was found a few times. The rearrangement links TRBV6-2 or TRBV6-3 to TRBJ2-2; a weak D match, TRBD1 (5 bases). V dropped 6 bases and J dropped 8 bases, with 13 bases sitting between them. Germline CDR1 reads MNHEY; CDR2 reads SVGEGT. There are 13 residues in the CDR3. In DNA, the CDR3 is TGTGCCAGCAGAGACAGTTCAATGGGGGAGCTGTTTTTT. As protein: CASRDSSMGELFF.

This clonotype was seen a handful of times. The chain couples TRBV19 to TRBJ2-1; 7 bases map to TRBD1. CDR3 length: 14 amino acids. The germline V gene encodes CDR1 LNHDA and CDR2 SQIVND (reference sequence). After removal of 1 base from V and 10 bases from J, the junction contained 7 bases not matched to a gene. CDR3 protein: CASSIGVPGGEQFF. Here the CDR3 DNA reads TGTGCCAGTAGTATAGGAGTCCCAGGGGGAGAGCAGTTCTTC.

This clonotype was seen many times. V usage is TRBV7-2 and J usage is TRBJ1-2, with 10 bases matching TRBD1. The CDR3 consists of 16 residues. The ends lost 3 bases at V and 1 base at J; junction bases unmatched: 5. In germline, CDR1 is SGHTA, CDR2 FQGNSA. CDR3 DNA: TGTGCCAGCAGCTTGATGGGACAGGGGCTTAACTATGGCTACACCTTC. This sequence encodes CASSLMGQGLNYGYTF.

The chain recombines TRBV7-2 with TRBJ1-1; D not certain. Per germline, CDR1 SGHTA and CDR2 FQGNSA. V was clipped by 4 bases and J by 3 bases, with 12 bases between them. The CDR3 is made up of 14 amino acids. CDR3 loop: CASSSLGLDTEAFF. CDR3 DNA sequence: TGTGCCAGCAGCTCCTTAGGGCTGGACACTGAAGCTTTCTTT.